This T cell receptor beta chain was observed in a study of blood T cells in healthy people across ages. Study-level points and caveats: Measured against age, TCR beta diversity per million T cells decreased in a roughly linear manner.

CDR3 size: 13 residues. Germline CDR1 and CDR2: SEHNR and FQNEAQ (reference sequence). Alongside a J-beta primer mix, a sample-barcoded 5' primer served in a second PCR lasting about 6 to 12 cycles. A single record per CDR3 protein comes from TCRdb applying MiXCR to the 5' RACE reads. The data show around 1,500,000 distinct CDR3 sequences, roughly 27% seen once. About this clonotype itself: Its cognate antigen is unknown. Mismatch with germline at one junction end may stem from a read error.

The donors, aged about 6 to 100, were healthy Caucasians from Russia. Each sample yielded at least 6 micrograms of PBMC total RNA. The chain couples TRBV7-9 to TRBJ1-2; the D is unclear. The sequence was obtained from a woman in her thirties in good health. Sequencing input: blood. The CDR3: CASSDGRSYGHTF. DNA for the CDR3: TGTGCCAGCAGCGACGGCAGGTCCTATGGCCACACCTTC.